This TCR beta chain was identified during a study of blood T cell repertoires in COVID-19. Study-level background: The samples span acute and convalescent COVID-19 from the United States, Italy and Spain. Sample material is recorded as cDNA or gDNA derived from T cells, B-cell-depleted T cells, or PBMCs.

Germline trimming cut 3 bases from V and 4 bases from J; bases unmatched to any gene: 7. Germline CDR1 and CDR2: SGHTA and FQGNSA. This CDR3 has 16 amino acids. Under the authors' procedure: Estimated nucleated cell counts came from reference gene primer amplification. Here immunoSEQ multiplex PCR was the method, and the copy in TCRdb shows in-frame clones only, minus some. V and J calls and clone size come straight from that table; D and trimming were deduced from the DNA. The table records around 100,000 clones, about four fifths of them present only once. This sequence originates from a human donor in a cohort sampled during active COVID-19. Sequencing was done on a sample of peripheral blood. J is TRBJ2-1 and V is TRBV7-2; 9 bases line up with TRBD2. CDR3 sequence reads: CASSLAGAGGYNEQFF. CDR3 nucleotides: TGTGCCAGCAGCTTGGCTGGTGCGGGGGGGTACAATGAGCAGTTCTTC.